The present TCR beta chain was sequenced within a study of breast tumors, draining lymph nodes, adjacent tissues. The lymph nodes were axillary draining lymph nodes from breast cancer patients. This clonotype was observed a few times. The germline CDR1 and CDR2 sequences are MNHNY and SVGAGI (reference sequence). V was clipped by 7 bases and J by 3 bases; unmatched bases: 16. This CDR3 region has 17 residues. Each CDR3 protein is one row after TCRdb ran MiXCR on the multiplex PCR reads. The sample yields fewer than 200,000 distinct CDR3 sequences, approximately 33% seen once. This rearrangement joins TRBV6-6 to TRBJ2-7; TRBD1 matches 9 bases. The TCR was taken from a female donor with breast cancer. Some clones in this sample may be carry-over from other donors' samples. Sequences were obtained from axillary lymph node tissue. The chain's CDR3 is CASTQGVPRDRDYEQYF. Here the CDR3 DNA reads TGTGCCAGCACACAGGGAGTCCCCCGGGACAGGGACTACGAGCAGTACTTC.